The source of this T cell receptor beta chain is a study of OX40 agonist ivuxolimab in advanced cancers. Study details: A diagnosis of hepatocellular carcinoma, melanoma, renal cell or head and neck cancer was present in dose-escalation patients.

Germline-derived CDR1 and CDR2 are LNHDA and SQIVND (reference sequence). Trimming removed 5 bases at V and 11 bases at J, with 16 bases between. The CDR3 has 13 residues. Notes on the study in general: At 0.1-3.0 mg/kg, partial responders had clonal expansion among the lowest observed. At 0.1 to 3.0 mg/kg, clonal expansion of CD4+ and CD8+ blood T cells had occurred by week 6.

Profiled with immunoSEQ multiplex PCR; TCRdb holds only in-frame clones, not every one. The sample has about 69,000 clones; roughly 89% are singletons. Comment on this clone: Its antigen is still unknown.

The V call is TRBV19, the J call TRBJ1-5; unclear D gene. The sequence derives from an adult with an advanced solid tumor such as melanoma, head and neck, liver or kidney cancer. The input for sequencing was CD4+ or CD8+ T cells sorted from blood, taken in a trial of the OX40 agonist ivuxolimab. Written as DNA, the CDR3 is TGTGCCAGTAGTCCAGGACGGTTTAGGACCCAGCATTTT. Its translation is CASSPGRFRTQHF.